This entry lists 3 T cell receptor beta chains sequenced from one sample in a study of blood T cell repertoires in COVID-19. Measured with immunoSEQ multiplex PCR; TCRdb has only the in-frame clones, and not every one. The sample lists over 100,000 clones, roughly nine tenths occurring once. Sequencing input: peripheral blood. Receptors were obtained from a woman between 70 and 85 years old with COVID-19, enrolled during active disease.

The V call is TRBV5-1, the J call TRBJ2-3; 11 nucleotides match TRBD2. V was pared by 4 bases and J by 5 bases, with 12 bases of the junction left unmatched. From germline, CDR1 is SGHRS and CDR2 YFSETQ. The CDR3 covers 17 residues. The CDR3 nucleotides read TGCGCCAGCAGCGCCGGGCGGCTAGCGGGGGGCAGAGATACGCAGTATTTT. This sequence encodes CASSAGRLAGGRDTQYF.

This clone turned up a few times. The rearrangement links TRBV10-3 to TRBJ1-5; weak D call: TRBD1 (6 bases). Trimming took 5 bases from V and 7 from J, leaving 15 bases between them. The CDR3 is made up of 14 amino acids. CDR1 is ENHRY and CDR2 is SYGVKD in the germline V gene. The CDR3 is CAISPNREGQPQHF. CDR3 coding DNA: TGTGCCATCAGTCCCAACAGGGAAGGGCAGCCCCAGCATTTT.

The chain uses TRBV5-6 and TRBJ1-6; TRBD1 matches at 9 bases. The CDR3 is 16 amino acids. The germline CDR1 and CDR2 sequences are SGHDT and YYEEEE. Trimming cost V 5 bases and J 7 bases; bases outside gene matches: 10. CDR3: CASSSLGTGTNSPLHF. The CDR3 DNA follows: TGTGCCAGCAGTTCCCTCGGGACAGGGACGAATTCACCCCTCCACTTT.